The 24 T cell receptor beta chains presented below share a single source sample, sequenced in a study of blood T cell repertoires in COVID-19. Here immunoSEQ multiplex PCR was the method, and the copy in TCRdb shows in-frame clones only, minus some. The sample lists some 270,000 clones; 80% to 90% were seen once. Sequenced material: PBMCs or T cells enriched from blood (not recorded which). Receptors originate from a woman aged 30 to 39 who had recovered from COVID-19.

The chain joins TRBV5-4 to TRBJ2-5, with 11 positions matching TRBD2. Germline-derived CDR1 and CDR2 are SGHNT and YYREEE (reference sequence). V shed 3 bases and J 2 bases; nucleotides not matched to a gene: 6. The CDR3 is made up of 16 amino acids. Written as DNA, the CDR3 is TGTGCCAGCAGCTCAGGACTAGCGGGCACACAAGAGACCCAGTACTTC. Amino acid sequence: CASSSGLAGTQETQYF.

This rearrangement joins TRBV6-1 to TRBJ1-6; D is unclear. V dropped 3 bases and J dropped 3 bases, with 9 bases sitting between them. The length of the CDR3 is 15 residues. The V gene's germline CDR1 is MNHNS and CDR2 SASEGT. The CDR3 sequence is CASSDRPRYNSPLHF. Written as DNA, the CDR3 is TGTGCCAGCAGTGACAGGCCCCGCTATAATTCACCCCTCCACTTT.

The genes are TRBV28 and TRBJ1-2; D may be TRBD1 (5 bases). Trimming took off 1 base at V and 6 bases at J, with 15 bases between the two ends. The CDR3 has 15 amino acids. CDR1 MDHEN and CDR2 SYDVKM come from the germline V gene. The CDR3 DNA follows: TGTGCCAGCAGTTTATTCGGGACGCGGGGCGATGGCTACACCTTC. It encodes CASSLFGTRGDGYTF.

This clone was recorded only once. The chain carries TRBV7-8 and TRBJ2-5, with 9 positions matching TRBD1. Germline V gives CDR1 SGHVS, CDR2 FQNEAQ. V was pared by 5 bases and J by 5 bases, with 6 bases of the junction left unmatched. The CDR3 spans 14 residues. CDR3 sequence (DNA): TGTGCCAGCAGCCCCAGGACAGGGGTCGAGACCCAGTACTTC. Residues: CASSPRTGVETQYF.

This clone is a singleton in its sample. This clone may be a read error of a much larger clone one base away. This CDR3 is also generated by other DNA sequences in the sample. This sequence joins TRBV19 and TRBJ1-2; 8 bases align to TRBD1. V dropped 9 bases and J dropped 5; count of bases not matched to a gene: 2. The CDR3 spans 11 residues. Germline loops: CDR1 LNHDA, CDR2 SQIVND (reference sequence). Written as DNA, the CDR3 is TGTGCCAGCCGACAGGGGTATGGCTACACCTTC. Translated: CASRQGYGYTF. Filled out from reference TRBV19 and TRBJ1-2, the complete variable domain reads DGGITQSPKYLFRKEGQNVTLSCEQNLNHDAMYWYRQDPGQGLRLIYYSQIVNDFQKGDIAEGYSVSREKKESFPLTVTSAQKNPTAFYLCASRQGYGYTFGSGTRLTVV.

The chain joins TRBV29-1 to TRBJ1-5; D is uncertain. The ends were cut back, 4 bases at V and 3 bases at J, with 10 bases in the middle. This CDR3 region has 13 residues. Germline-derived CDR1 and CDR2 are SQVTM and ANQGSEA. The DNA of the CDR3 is TGCAGCGTTGCGGGCGGGATCAATCAGCCCCAGCATTTT. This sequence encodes CSVAGGINQPQHF.

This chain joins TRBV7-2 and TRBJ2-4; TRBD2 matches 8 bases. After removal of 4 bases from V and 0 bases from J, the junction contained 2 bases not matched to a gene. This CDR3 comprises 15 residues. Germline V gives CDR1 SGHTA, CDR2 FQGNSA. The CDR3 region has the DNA TGTGCCAGCAGCTGGGCGGGGGGAGCCAAAAACATTCAGTACTTC. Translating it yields CASSWAGGAKNIQYF.

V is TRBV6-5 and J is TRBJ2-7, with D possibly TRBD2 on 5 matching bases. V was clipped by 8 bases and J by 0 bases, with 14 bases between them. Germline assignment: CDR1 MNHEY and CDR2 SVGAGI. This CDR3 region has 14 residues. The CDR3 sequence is CASGWFEGSYEQYF. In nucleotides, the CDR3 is TGTGCCAGCGGTTGGTTCGAGGGCTCCTACGAGCAGTACTTC.

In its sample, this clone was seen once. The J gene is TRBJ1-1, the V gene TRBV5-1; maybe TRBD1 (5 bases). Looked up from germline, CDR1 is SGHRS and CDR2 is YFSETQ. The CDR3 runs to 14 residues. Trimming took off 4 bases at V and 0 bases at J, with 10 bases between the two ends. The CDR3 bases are TGCGCCAGCAGCGATGACAGCTTGAACACTGAAGCTTTCTTT. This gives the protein CASSDDSLNTEAFF.

The chain's CDR3 is CSQGIPYEQYF. The CDR3 coding sequence is TGCAGTCAGGGAATTCCCTACGAGCAGTACTTC. The chain uses TRBV20-1 and TRBJ2-7; D is possibly TRBD1 (5 bases). In germline, CDR1 is DFQATT, CDR2 SNEGSKA (reference sequence). CDR3 length: 11 residues. With 8 bases removed from V and 2 bases from J, the gap between germline ends came to 10 bases.

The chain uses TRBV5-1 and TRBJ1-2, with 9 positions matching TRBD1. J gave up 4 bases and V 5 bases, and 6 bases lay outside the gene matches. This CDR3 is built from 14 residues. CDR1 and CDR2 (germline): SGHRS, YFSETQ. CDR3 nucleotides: TGCGCCAGCAGTCGACAGGGGGGTTCCTATGGCTACACCTTC. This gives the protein CASSRQGGSYGYTF.

In nucleotides, the CDR3 is TGTGCCAGCAGGGGGACAGATCACTATAATTCACCCCTCCACTTT. Its translation is CASRGTDHYNSPLHF. The chain uses TRBV28 and TRBJ1-6; 7 bases map to TRBD1. CDR1 and CDR2 from the germline V gene are MDHEN and SYDVKM. The CDR3 extends over 15 amino acids. After removal of 6 bases from V and 3 bases from J, the junction contained 5 bases not matched to a gene.

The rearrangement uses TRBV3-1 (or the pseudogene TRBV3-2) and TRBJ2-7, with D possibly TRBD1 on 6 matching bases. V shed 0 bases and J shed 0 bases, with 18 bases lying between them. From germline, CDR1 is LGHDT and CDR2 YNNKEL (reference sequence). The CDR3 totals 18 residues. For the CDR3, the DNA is TGTGCCAGCAGCCAAGATTCTTATGGGGGCCCTTACTCCTACGAGCAGTACTTC. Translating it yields CASSQDSYGGPYSYEQYF.

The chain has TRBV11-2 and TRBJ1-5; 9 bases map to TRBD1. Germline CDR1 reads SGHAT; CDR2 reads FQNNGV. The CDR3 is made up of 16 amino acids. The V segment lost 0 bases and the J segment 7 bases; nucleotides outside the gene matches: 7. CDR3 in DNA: TGTGCCAGCAGCTTAGATCAGGGACAGGGTTGGCAGCCCCAGCATTTT. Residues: CASSLDQGQGWQPQHF.

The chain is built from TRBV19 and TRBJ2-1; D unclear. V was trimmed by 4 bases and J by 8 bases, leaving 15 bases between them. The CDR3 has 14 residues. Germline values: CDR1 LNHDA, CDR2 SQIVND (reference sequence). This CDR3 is CASSNPSDFDEQFF. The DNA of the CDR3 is TGTGCCAGTAGTAACCCTTCCGACTTCGATGAGCAGTTCTTC.

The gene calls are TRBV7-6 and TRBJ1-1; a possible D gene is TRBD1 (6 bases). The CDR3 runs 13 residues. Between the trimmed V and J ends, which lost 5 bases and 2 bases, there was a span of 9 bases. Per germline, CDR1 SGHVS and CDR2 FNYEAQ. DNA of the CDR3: TGTGCCAGCAGCCGGGGACAAAACACTGAAGCTTTCTTT. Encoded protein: CASSRGQNTEAFF.

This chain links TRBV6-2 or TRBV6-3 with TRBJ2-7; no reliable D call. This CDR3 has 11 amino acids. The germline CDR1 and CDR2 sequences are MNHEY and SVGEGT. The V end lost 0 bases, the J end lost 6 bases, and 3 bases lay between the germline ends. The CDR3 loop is CASSYSSEQYF. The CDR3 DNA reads TGTGCCAGCAGTTACTCTAGCGAGCAGTACTTC.

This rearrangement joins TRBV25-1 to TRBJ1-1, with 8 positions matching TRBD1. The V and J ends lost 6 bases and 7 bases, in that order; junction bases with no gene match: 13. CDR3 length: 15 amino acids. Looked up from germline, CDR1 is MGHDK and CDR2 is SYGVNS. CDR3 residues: CASSGFDRGTNEAFF. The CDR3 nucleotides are TGTGCCAGCAGCGGCTTCGACAGGGGAACTAATGAAGCTTTCTTT.

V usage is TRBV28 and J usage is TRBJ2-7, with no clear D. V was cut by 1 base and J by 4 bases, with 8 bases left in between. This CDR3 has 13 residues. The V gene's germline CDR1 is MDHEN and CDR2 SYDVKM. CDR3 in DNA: TGTGCCAGCAGTTTATCTGAGGCGTACGAGCAGTACTTC. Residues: CASSLSEAYEQYF.

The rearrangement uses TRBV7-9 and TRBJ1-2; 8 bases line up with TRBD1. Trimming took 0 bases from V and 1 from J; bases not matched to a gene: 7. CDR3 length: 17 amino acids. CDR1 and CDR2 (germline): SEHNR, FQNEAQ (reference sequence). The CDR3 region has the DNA TGTGCCAGCAGCTTAGCAACAGGGGGACACGATAACTATGGCTACACCTTC. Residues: CASSLATGGHDNYGYTF.

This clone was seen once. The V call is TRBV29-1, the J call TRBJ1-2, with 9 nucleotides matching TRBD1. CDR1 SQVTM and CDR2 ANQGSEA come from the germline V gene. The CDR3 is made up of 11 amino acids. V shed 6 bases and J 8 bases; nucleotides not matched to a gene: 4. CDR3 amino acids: CSVTGGVGYTF. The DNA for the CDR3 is TGCAGCGTCACAGGGGGCGTAGGCTACACCTTC.

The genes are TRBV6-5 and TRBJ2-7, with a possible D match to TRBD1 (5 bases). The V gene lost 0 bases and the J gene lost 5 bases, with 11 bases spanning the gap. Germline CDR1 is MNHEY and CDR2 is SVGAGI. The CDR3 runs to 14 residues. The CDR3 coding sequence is TGTGCCAGCAGTTACTCGGGTTTGGGGCACGAGCAGTACTTC. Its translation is CASSYSGLGHEQYF.

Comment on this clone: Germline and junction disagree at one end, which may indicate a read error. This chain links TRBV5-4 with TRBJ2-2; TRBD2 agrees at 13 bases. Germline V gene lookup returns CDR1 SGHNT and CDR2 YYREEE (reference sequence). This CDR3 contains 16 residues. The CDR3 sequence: CASSFGLAGAHRGAVF. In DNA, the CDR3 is TGTGCCAGCAGCTTCGGACTAGCGGGGGCACACCGGGGAGCTGTTTTT.

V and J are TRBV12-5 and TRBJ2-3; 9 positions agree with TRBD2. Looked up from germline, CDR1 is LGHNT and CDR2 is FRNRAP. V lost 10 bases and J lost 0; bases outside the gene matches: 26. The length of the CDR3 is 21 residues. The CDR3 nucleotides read TGTGCTAAGCCCTCACCCCCTGGCGGAGATAGCGGGAGACTAAGCACAGATACGCAGTATTTT. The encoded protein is CAKPSPPGGDSGRLSTDTQYF.